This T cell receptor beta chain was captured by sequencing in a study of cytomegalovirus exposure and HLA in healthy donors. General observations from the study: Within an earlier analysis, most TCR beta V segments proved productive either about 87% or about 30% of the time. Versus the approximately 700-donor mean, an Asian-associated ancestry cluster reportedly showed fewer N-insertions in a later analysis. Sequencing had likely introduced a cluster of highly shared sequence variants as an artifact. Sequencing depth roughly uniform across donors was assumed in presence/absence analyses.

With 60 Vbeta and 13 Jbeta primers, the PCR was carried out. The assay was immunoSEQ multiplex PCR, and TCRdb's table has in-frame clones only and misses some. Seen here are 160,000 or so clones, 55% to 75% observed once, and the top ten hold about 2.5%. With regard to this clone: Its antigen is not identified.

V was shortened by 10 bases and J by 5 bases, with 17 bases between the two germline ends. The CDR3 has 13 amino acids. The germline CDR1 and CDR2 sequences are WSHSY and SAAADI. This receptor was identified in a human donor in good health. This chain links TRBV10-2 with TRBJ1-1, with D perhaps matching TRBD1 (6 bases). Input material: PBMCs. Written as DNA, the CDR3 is TGCGCCACCACCTCCAGGGGTCGGACTGAAGCTTTCTTT. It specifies CATTSRGRTEAFF.